A selection of T cell receptor beta chains follows, all from one sample in a study of T cells in Graves' hyperthyroidism and ophthalmopathy. MiXCR, run by TCRdb on the multiplex PCR reads, gives a single entry per CDR3 protein. The data show nearly 750,000 distinct CDR3 sequences, just over 35% seen once. Sequencing used blood. The source of these receptors is a middle-aged woman with Graves' hyperthyroidism. Each CDR3 is given with its conserved first and last residue.

v_call: TRBV12-3/TRBV12-4; j_call: TRBJ1-2; cdr3_aa: CASSRTDRGYTF
v_call: TRBV10-3; j_call: TRBJ2-2; cdr3_aa: CASKKRGGPIGELFF
v_call: TRBV11-3; j_call: TRBJ1-4; cdr3_aa: CASSTQESGEKLFF
v_call: TRBV7-2; j_call: TRBJ2-7; cdr3_aa: CASSRRATYEQYF
v_call: TRBV7-2; j_call: TRBJ1-5; cdr3_aa: CASRLTLGTHGKPQHF
v_call: TRBV19; j_call: TRBJ2-7; cdr3_aa: CASSMGNSYEQYF
v_call: TRBV7-9; j_call: TRBJ1-5; cdr3_aa: CASSYETGGGNQPQHF
v_call: TRBV7-8; j_call: TRBJ1-2; cdr3_aa: CASSRRQGAHGYTF
v_call: TRBV20-1; j_call: TRBJ1-5; cdr3_aa: CSAIGHLYSNQPQHF
v_call: TRBV7-2; j_call: TRBJ1-3; cdr3_aa: CASSLAGRGNTIYF
v_call: TRBV14; j_call: TRBJ2-7; cdr3_aa: CASSQVTGGYYEQYF
v_call: TRBV10-3; j_call: TRBJ2-7; cdr3_aa: CAISERQALYEQYF
v_call: TRBV20-1; j_call: TRBJ1-5; cdr3_aa: CQRRGGNQPQHF
v_call: TRBV4-3; j_call: TRBJ1-1; cdr3_aa: CASSQVKMGTEAFF
v_call: TRBV7-2; j_call: TRBJ2-5; cdr3_aa: CASSLALTQETQYF
v_call: TRBV28; j_call: TRBJ1-1; cdr3_aa: CASRPRDIYIMAEAFF
v_call: TRBV7-9; j_call: TRBJ1-2; cdr3_aa: CASSERQWSNYGYTF
v_call: TRBV6-5; j_call: TRBJ2-2; cdr3_aa: CASSYTGQHTGELFF
v_call: TRBV27; j_call: TRBJ1-6; cdr3_aa: CASSRRDSDNSPLHF
v_call: TRBV5-1; j_call: TRBJ2-7; cdr3_aa: CASSYGSLAALYEQYF
v_call: TRBV10-1; j_call: TRBJ2-3; cdr3_aa: CASSEGATDTQYF
v_call: TRBV29-1; j_call: TRBJ1-2; cdr3_aa: CSVRTGGFGGYTF
v_call: TRBV20-1; j_call: TRBJ1-1; cdr3_aa: CSARLWDRGNTEAFF
v_call: TRBV7-2; j_call: TRBJ1-6; cdr3_aa: CASRLTGSGSYNSPLHF
v_call: TRBV7-9; j_call: TRBJ2-7; cdr3_aa: CASSPPRSYEQYF
v_call: TRBV12-3/TRBV12-4; j_call: TRBJ1-1; cdr3_aa: CASRATGTNTEAFF
v_call: TRBV12-3/TRBV12-4; j_call: TRBJ1-5; cdr3_aa: CASSPAEGPQHF
v_call: TRBV7-9; j_call: TRBJ1-6; cdr3_aa: CAGSTHPTGSRAPLHF
v_call: TRBV28; j_call: TRBJ1-2; cdr3_aa: CASSPLPGLKGGNNYGYTF
v_call: TRBV6-5; j_call: TRBJ1-1; cdr3_aa: CASRGGGGRTEAFF
v_call: TRBV10-3; j_call: TRBJ1-1; cdr3_aa: CAISEPNSPKNTEAFF
v_call: TRBV7-2; j_call: TRBJ2-7; cdr3_aa: CASSLSSGYEQYF
v_call: TRBV9; j_call: TRBJ2-5; cdr3_aa: CASSVEGSGIQETQYF
v_call: TRBV7-3; j_call: TRBJ2-2; cdr3_aa: CASSLIRGGTGELFF
v_call: TRBV7-9; j_call: TRBJ2-5; cdr3_aa: CASSSFQVRQTQYF
v_call: TRBV5-1; j_call: TRBJ2-2; cdr3_aa: CASSFGASGELFF
v_call: TRBV12-5; j_call: TRBJ1-2; cdr3_aa: CASANRGYGYTF
v_call: TRBV9; j_call: TRBJ1-1; cdr3_aa: CASSVTGGYTEAFF
v_call: TRBV20-1; j_call: TRBJ1-1; cdr3_aa: CSARQRNAEAFF
v_call: TRBV14; j_call: TRBJ1-1; cdr3_aa: CASSQEGGNEAFF
v_call: TRBV7-9; j_call: TRBJ2-7; cdr3_aa: CASSLGPISASGRQYF
v_call: TRBV7-9; j_call: TRBJ2-2; cdr3_aa: CASSLLLAGGTGELFF
v_call: TRBV2; j_call: TRBJ2-7; cdr3_aa: CAWGLGGDIEQYF
v_call: TRBV28; j_call: TRBJ2-7; cdr3_aa: CASSFRMKGREQYF
v_call: TRBV6-5; j_call: TRBJ2-7; cdr3_aa: CASSLGDLTYEQYF
v_call: TRBV4-3; j_call: TRBJ1-4; cdr3_aa: CASSWASTKEKLFF
v_call: TRBV19; j_call: TRBJ1-1; cdr3_aa: CASQDRLMNTEAFF
v_call: TRBV20-1; j_call: TRBJ1-4; cdr3_aa: CSARTGTSNEKLFF
v_call: TRBV29-1; j_call: TRBJ2-7; cdr3_aa: CSVELAGSFEVEQYF
v_call: TRBV5-1; j_call: TRBJ1-3; cdr3_aa: CASSLAGKSSGNTIYF